This T cell receptor beta chain was recorded in a study of T cells after yellow fever vaccination. Each CDR3 protein gets one entry after TCRdb re-called the 5' RACE reads with MiXCR. The sample includes hundreds of thousands of distinct CDR3 sequences, approximately 13% seen only once; the top ten take 14% to 15%. This clonotype showed up just a few times. Germline V CDR1 and CDR2: KGHSH, LQKENI. The CDR3 has 19 residues. Losses at the gene ends were 6 bases for V and 0 bases for J; bases not matched to a gene: 15. This sequence joins TRBV18 and TRBJ2-5; 11 nucleotides line up with TRBD2. The sequences come from PBMCs, collected on the day of the yellow fever booster vaccination. The clonotype originates from a man younger than 45 who received the YFV17D yellow fever vaccine. The CDR3 coding sequence is TGTGCCAGCTCGGCCGGGACTGGACTAGCGGGCCTGTACCAAGAGACCCAGTACTTC. Its protein is CASSAGTGLAGLYQETQYF.